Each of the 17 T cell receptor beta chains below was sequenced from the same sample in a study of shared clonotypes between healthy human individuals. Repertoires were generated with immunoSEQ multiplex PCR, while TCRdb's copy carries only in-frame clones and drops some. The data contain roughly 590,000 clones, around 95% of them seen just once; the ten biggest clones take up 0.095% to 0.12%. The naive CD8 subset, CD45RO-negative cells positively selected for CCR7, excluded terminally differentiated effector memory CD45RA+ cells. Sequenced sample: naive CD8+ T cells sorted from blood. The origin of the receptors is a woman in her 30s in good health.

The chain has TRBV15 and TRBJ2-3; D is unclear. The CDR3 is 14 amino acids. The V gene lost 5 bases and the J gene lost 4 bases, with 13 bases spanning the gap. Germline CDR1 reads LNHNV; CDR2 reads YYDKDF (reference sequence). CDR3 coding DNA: TGTGCCACCAGCCGTCCGGACGAGGCAGATACGCAGTATTTT. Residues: CATSRPDEADTQYF.

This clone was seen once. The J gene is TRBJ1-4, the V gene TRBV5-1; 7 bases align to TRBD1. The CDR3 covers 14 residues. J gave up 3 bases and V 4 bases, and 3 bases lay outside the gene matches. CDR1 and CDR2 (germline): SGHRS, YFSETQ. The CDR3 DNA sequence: TGCGCCAGCAGCACGGGACAGCCTAATGAAAAACTGTTTTTT. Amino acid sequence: CASSTGQPNEKLFF.

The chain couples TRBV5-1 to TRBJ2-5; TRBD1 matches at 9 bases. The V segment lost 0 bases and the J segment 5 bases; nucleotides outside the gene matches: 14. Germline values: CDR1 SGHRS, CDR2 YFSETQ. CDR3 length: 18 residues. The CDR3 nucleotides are TGCGCCAGCAGCTTGGCGGGACAGGGTGCTCCGGCATGGGAGACCCAGTACTTC. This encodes CASSLAGQGAPAWETQYF.

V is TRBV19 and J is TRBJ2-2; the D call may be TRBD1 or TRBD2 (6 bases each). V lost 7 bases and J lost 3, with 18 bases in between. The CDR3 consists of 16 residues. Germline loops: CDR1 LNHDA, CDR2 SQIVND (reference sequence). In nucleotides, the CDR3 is TGTGCCAGTACCTCCCCCTCGGGGGCCCACACCGGGGAGCTGTTTTTT. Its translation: CASTSPSGAHTGELFF.

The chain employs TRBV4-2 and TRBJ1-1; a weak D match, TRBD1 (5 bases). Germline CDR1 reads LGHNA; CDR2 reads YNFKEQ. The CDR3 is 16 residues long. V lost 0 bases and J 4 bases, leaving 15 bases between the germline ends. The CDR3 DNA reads TGTGCCAGCAGCCAAGATCCAAGAGGGGTTAGCACTGAAGCTTTCTTT. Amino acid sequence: CASSQDPRGVSTEAFF.

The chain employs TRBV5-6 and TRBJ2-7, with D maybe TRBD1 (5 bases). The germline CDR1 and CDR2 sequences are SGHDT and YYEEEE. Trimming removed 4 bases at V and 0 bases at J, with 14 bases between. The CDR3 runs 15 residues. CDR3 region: CASSPNWGSSYEQYF. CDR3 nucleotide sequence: TGTGCCAGCAGCCCCAACTGGGGCAGCTCCTACGAGCAGTACTTC.

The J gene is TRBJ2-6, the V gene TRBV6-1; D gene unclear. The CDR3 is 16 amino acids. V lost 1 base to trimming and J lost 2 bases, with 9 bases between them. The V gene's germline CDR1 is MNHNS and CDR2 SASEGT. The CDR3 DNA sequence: TGTGCCAGCAGTGAAGACTACACCCCTGGGGCCAACGTCCTGACTTTC. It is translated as CASSEDYTPGANVLTF.

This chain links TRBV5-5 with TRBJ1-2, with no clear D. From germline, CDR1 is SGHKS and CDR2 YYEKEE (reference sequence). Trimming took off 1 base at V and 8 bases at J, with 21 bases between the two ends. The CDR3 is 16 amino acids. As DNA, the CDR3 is TGTGCCAGCAGCTTGCTTACAGATTATGTCTATTTCGGCTACACCTTC. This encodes CASSLLTDYVYFGYTF.

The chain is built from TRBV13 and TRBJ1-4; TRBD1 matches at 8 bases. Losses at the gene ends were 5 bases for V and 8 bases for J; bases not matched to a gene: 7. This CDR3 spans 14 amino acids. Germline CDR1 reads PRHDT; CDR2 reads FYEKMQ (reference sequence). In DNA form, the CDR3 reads TGTGCCAGCAGCCGACAGGGGTTTTTAGAAAAACTGTTTTTT. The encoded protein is CASSRQGFLEKLFF.

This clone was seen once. In DNA, the CDR3 is TGTGCCAGCAGCTTGGCCTTGCGGGAGGGCCTGATTTTGTTCTTC. This translates into CASSLALREGLILFF. This sequence joins TRBV5-6 and TRBJ2-1, with 9 positions matching TRBD2. The germline V gene encodes CDR1 SGHDT and CDR2 YYEEEE. The CDR3 is 15 residues long. The V segment lost 0 bases and the J segment 15 bases; nucleotides outside the gene matches: 13.

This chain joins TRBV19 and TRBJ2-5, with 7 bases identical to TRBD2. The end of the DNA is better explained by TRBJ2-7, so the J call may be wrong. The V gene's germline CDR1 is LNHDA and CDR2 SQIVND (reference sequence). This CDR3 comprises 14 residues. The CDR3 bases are TGTGCCAGTAGTATAGCTCGGGGGGCCTACGAGCAGTACTTC. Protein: CASSIARGAYEQYF.

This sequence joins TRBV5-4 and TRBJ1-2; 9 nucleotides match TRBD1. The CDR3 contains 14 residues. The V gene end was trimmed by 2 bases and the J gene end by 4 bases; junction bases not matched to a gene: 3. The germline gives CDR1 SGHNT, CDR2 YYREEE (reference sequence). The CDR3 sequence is CASSFTGGFYGYTF. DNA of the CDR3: TGTGCCAGCAGCTTTACAGGGGGCTTCTATGGCTACACCTTC.

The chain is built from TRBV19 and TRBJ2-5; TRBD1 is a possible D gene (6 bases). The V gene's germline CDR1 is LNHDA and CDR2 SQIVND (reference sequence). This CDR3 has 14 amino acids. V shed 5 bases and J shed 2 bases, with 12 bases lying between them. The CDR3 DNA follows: TGTGCCAGTAGTTCGGACAGTTCTCAAGAGACCCAGTACTTC. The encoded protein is CASSSDSSQETQYF.

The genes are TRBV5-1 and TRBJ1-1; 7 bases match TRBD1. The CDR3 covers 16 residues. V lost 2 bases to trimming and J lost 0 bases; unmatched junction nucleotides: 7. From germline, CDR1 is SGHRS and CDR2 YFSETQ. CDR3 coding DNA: TGCGCCAGCAGCTTAACAGGGGCTCTGATGAACACTGAAGCTTTCTTT. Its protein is CASSLTGALMNTEAFF.

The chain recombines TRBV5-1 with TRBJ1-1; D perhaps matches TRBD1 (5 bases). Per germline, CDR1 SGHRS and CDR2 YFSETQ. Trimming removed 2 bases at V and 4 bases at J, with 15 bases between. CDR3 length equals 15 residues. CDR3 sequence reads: CASSLTDGAGTEAFF. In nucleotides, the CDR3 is TGCGCCAGCAGCTTAACGGATGGGGCTGGCACTGAAGCTTTCTTT.

CDR3 nucleotide sequence: TGTGCCAGCAGCCAAGTTATGGAGCCTATTCAGTACTTC. Its protein product is CASSQVMEPIQYF. The chain uses TRBV4-2 and TRBJ2-4, with D unclear. CDR1 and CDR2 from the germline V gene are LGHNA and YNFKEQ. Trimming stripped 1 base from V and 10 bases from J, with 11 bases between. CDR3 length: 13 amino acids.

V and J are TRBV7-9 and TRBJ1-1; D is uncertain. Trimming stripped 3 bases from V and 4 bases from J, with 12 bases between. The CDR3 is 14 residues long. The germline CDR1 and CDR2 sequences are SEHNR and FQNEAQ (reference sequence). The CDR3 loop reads CASSFGSLPTEAFF. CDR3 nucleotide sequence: TGTGCCAGCAGCTTTGGTTCACTCCCCACTGAAGCTTTCTTT.